This T cell receptor beta chain was sequenced during a study of blood T cells in healthy people across ages. The table lists this clonotype with a few counts. Donors gave approximately 9.9 milliliters of peripheral blood apiece. Every sample yielded at least 6.5 million isolated PBMCs. Combining a sample-barcoded 5' primer with a J-beta primer mix, a second PCR ran for 7 to 11 cycles. A single record per CDR3 protein comes from TCRdb applying MiXCR to the 5' RACE reads. The sample has approximately 1.5 million distinct CDR3 sequences; about 35% are singletons. This CDR3 spans 12 amino acids. The germline V gene encodes CDR1 GTSNPN and CDR2 SVGIG (reference sequence). Trimming left V 4 bases short and J 8 bases short, with 14 bases between.

This receptor was obtained from a woman in her twenties or thirties in good health. Material: blood. The chain carries TRBV30 and TRBJ1-2, with D maybe TRBD1 (5 bases). In nucleotides, the CDR3 is TGTGCCTGGACCCGGGACCCGGTGGGCTACACCTTC. This translates into CAWTRDPVGYTF.